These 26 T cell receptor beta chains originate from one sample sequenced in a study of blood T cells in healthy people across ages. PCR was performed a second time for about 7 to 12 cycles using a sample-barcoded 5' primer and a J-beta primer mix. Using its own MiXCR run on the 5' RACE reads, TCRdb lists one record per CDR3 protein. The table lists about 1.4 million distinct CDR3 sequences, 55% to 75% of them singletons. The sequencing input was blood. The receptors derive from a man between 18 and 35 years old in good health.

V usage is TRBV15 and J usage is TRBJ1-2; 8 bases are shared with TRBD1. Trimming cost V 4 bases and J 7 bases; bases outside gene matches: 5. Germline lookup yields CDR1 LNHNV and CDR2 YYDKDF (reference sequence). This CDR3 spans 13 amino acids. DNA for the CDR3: TGTGCCACCAGCATCCGGACAGGGTCTGGCTACACCTTC. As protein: CATSIRTGSGYTF.

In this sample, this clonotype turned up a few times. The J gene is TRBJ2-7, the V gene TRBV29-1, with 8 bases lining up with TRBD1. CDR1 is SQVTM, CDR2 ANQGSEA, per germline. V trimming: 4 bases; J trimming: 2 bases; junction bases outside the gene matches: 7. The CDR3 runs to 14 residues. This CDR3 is CSVVGGTGAYEQYF. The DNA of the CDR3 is TGCAGCGTTGTAGGGGGGACAGGAGCCTACGAGCAGTACTTC.

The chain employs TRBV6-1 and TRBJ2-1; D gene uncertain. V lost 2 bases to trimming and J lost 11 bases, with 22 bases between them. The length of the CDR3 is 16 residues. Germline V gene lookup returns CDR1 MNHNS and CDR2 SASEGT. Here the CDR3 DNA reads TGTGCCAGCAGTGAATCGCCATCCCCCTTGTCGTTGCAGCAGTTCTTC. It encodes CASSESPSPLSLQQFF.

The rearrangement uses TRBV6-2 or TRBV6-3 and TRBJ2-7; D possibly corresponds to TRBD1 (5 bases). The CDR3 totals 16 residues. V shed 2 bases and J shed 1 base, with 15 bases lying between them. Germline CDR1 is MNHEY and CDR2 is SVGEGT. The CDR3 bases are TGTGCCAGCAGTTACGGGCGGAGTGGGGCGTCCTACGAGCAGTACTTC. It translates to CASSYGRSGASYEQYF.

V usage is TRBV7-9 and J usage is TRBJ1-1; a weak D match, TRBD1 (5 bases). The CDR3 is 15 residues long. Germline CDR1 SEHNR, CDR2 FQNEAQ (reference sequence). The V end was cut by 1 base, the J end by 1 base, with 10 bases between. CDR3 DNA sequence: TGTGCCAGCAGCTTAGACAGGCTGGCGAACACTGAAGCTTTCTTT. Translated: CASSLDRLANTEAFF.

The CDR3 spells CASSFDSFYEQYF. The CDR3 DNA reads TGTGCCAGCAGTTTTGACAGCTTCTACGAGCAGTACTTC. The chain recombines TRBV28 with TRBJ2-7; D is possibly TRBD1 (5 bases). V was trimmed by 3 bases and J by 3 bases, leaving 9 bases between them. The CDR3 covers 13 residues. The germline CDR1 and CDR2 sequences are MDHEN and SYDVKM.

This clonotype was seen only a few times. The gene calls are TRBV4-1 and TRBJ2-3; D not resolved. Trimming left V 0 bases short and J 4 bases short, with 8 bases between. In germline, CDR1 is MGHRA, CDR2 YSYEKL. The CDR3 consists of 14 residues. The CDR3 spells CASSQDTVADTQYF. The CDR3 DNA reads TGCGCCAGCAGCCAAGATACGGTCGCAGATACGCAGTATTTT.

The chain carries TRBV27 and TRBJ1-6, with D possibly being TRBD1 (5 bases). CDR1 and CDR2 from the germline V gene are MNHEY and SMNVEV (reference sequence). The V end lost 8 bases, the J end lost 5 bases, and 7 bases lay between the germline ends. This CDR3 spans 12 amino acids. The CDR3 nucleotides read TGTGCCAGCGGGGGGGATAATTCACCCCTCCACTTT. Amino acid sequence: CASGGDNSPLHF.

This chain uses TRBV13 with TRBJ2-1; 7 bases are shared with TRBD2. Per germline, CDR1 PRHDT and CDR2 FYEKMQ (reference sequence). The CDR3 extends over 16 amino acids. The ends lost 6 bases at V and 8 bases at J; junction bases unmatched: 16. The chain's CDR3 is CASSTEWGRASDEQFF. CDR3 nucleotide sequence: TGTGCCAGCAGTACCGAATGGGGGAGGGCAAGTGATGAGCAGTTCTTC.

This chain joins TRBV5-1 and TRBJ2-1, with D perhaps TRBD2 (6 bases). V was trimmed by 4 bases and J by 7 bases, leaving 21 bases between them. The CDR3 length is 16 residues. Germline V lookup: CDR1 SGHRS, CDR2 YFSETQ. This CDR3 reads CASSQVGLTLSNEQFF. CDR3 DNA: TGCGCCAGCAGCCAGGTGGGACTCACGTTATCTAATGAGCAGTTCTTC.

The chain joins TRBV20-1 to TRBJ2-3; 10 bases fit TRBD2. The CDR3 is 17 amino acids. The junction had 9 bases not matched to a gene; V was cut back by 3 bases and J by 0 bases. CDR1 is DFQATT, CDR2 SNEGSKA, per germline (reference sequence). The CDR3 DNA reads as TGCAGTGCTAGGATGGCTAGCGGGGGTCTTAGCACAGATACGCAGTATTTT. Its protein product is CSARMASGGLSTDTQYF.

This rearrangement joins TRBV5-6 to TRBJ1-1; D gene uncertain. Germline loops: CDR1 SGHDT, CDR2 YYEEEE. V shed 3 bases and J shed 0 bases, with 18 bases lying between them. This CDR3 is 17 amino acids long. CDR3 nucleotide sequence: TGTGCCAGCAGCTCCTCCGGCTTAGTTTACATGAACACTGAAGCTTTCTTT. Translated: CASSSSGLVYMNTEAFF.

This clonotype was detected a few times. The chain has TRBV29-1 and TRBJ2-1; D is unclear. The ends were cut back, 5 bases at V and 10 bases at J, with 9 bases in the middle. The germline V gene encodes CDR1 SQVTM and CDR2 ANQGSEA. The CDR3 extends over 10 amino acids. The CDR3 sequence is CSVSTTEQFF. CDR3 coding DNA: TGCAGCGTTTCAACGACAGAGCAGTTCTTC.

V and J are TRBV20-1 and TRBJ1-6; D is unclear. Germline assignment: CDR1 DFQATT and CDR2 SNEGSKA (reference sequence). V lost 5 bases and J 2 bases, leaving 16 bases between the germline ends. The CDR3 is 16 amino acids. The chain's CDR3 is CSAPVGSGPYNSPLHF. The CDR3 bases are TGCAGTGCTCCCGTCGGGTCGGGTCCCTATAATTCACCCCTCCACTTT.

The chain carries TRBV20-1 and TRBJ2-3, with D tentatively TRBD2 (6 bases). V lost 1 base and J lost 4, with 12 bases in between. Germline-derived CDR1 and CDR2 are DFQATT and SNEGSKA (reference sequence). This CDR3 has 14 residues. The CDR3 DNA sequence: TGCAGTGCTAGAGGGGGGGTGGTGGCAGATACGCAGTATTTT. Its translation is CSARGGVVADTQYF.

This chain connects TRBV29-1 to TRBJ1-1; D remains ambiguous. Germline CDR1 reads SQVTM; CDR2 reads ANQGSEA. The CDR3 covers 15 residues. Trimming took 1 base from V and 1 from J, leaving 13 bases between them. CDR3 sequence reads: CSVEGRMKRNTEAFF. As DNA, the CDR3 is TGCAGCGTTGAAGGACGGATGAAGAGGAACACTGAAGCTTTCTTT.

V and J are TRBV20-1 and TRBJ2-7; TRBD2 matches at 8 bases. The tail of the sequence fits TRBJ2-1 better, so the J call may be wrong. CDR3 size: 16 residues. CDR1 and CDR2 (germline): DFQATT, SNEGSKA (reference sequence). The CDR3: CSARDWLAGLQDEQFF. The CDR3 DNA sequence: TGCAGTGCTAGAGATTGGCTAGCGGGCTTGCAAGATGAGCAGTTCTTC.

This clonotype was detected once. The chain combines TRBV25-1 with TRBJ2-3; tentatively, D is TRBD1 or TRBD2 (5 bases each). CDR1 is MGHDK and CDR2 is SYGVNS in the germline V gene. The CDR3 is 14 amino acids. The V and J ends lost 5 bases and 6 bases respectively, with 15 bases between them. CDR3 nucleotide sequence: TGTGCCAGCAGTCCCGGGACCTACTCCGATACGCAGTATTTT. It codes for CASSPGTYSDTQYF.

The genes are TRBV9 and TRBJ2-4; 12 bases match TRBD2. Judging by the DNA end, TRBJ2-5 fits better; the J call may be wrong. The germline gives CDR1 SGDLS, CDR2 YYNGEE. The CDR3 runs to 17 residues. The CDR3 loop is CASSFPPSSGRGETQYF. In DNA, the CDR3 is TGTGCCAGCAGCTTCCCCCCCTCTAGCGGGAGGGGGGAGACCCAGTACTTC.

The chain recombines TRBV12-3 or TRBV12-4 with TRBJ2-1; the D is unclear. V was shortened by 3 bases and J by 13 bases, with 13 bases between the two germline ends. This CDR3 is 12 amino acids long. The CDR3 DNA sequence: TGTGCCAGCAGTTTGCTAACCCCCTCCCAGTTCTTC. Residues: CASSLLTPSQFF.

CDR3 bases: TGTGCCAGCAGTGACAGTGTGAGTCTCTACGAGCAGTACTTC. This encodes CASSDSVSLYEQYF. V usage is TRBV6-4 and J usage is TRBJ2-7; D ambiguous. CDR3 size: 14 residues. Germline V CDR1 and CDR2: MRHNA, SNTAGT. Trimming took 2 bases from V and 3 from J, leaving 11 bases between them.

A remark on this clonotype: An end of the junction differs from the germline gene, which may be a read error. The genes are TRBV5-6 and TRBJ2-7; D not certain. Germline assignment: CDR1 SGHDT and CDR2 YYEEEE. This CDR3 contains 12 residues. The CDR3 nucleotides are TGTGCCGGCAGCCCAGCTGGCTACGAGCAGTACTTC. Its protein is CAGSPAGYEQYF.

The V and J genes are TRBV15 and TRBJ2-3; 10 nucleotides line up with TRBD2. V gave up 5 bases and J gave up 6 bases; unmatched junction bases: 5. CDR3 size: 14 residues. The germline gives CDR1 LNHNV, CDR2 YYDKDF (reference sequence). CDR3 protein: CATSSGLASDTQYF. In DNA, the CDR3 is TGTGCCACCAGCTCGGGACTAGCGAGTGATACGCAGTATTTT.

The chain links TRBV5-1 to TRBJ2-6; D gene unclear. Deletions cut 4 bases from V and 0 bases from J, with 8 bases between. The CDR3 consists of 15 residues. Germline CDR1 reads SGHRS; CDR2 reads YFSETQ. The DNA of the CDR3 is TGCGCCAGCAGCCCGTTCGCCTCTGGGGCCAACGTCCTGACTTTC. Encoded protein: CASSPFASGANVLTF.

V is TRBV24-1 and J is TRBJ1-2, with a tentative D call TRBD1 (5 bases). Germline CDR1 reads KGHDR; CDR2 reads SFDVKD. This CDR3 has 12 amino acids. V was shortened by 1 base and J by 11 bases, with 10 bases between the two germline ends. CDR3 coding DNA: TGTGCCACCAGTGATTTCAAGAGACAGTACACCTTC. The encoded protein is CATSDFKRQYTF.

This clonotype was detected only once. CDR3 protein: CATRGETEAFF. The CDR3, as DNA: TGTGCCACCAGGGGAGAGACTGAAGCTTTCTTT. The chain uses TRBV24-1 and TRBJ1-1; no clear D gene. V lost 7 bases and J lost 5, with 7 bases in between. Per the germline V gene, CDR1 is KGHDR and CDR2 is SFDVKD. CDR3 size: 11 residues.